This T cell receptor beta chain came from a study of regulatory T cells in long-lasting Graves disease. Described time point: persistent/refractory GD, antithyroid drugs over 5 years with positive TRAb. Extracted PBMC RNA gave rise to the TCR library. Deletions cut 1 base from V and 0 bases from J, with 10 bases between. CDR3 size: 15 residues. Germline lookup yields CDR1 LGHDT and CDR2 YNNKEL (reference sequence). The TCR beta library used iRepertoire HTBI primers with Arm-PCR amplification of CDR3. TCRdb passed the multiplex PCR reads through MiXCR, listing each CDR3 protein once. This table holds hundreds of thousands of distinct CDR3 sequences, less than 25% found once.

The material was peripheral blood mononuclear cells (PBMCs), obtained when the disease was refractory, from a patient treated with antithyroid drugs. The chain uses TRBV3-1 and TRBJ2-7, with a possible D match to TRBD2 (6 bases). This TCR came from a female donor with Graves disease. DNA of the CDR3: TGTGCCAGCAGCCAAGGGCTAGCGATCTCCTACGAGCAGTACTTC. Amino acid sequence: CASSQGLAISYEQYF.